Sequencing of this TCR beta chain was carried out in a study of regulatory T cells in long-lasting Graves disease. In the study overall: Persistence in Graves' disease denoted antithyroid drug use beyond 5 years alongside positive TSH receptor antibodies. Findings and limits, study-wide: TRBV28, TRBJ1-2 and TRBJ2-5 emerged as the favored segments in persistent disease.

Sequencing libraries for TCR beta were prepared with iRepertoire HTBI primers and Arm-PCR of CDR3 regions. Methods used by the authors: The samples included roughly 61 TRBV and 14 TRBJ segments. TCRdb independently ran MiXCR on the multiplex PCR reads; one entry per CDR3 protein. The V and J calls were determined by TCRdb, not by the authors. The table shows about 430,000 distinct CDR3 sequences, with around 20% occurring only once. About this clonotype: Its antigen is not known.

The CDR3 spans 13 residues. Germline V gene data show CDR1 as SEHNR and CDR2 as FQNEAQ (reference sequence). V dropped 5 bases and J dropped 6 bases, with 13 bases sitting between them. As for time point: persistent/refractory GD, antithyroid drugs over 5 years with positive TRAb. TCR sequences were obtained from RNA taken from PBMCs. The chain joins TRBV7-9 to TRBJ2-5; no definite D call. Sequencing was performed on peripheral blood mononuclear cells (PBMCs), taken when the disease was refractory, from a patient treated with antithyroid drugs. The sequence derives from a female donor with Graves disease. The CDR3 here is CASSPSWNKTQYF. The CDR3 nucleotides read TGTGCCAGCAGCCCTTCATGGAATAAGACCCAGTACTTC.